What follows describes a single T cell receptor beta chain. Its antigen is not identified. TCRdb passed the reads through MiXCR, listing each CDR3 protein once. The profile shows a few hundred thousand distinct CDR3 sequences, 25% of them singletons. The J segment lost 6 bases and the V segment lost 6 bases, leaving 11 bases of the junction unmatched. Germline CDR1 and CDR2: SGDLS and YYNGEE. The CDR3 spans 15 residues. The sample belongs to a study of T cell repertoires in cytomegalovirus infection. General observations from the study: Dominant in the ex vivo response were TCR beta clonotypes restricted by HLA-C and specific for CMV.

The sequences come from cultured PBMCs, collected from culture after CMV antigen stimulation. This chain joins TRBV9 and TRBJ1-4; 7 nucleotides line up with TRBD1. The origin of this receptor is a human donor in good health (CMV status not recorded). Some clones in this sample may be carry-over from other donors' samples. CDR3 in amino acids: CASNTPVTGDEKLFF. The CDR3 DNA reads as TGTGCCAGCAACACCCCGGTTACAGGGGATGAAAAACTGTTTTTT.